Below, 19 T cell receptor beta chains from the same sample are listed, as sequenced in a study of blood T cells in healthy people across ages. Sample-barcoded 5' priming and a J-beta primer mix drove a second PCR of about 6 to 12 cycles. Using its own MiXCR run on the 5' RACE reads, TCRdb lists one record per CDR3 protein. The top ten hold over 7% of the sample, which has around 1,500,000 distinct CDR3 sequences, roughly 30% seen once. Sequencing used blood. The source of these receptors is a woman younger than 45 in good health.

A single count supports this clonotype. Germline and junction disagree at one end, which may indicate a read error. The chain employs TRBV2 and TRBJ1-1; 10 bases map to TRBD1. The length of the CDR3 is 13 residues. Per germline, CDR1 SNHLY and CDR2 FYNNEI. Here the CDR3 DNA reads TGTGCCTGCAGCCAGACGGGACAGGGGAAAGCTTTCTTT. Protein sequence: CACSQTGQGKAFF.

The J gene is TRBJ2-7, the V gene TRBV29-1; no reliable D call. The DNA matches TRBJ2-5 better at its end, which makes the J call doubtful. This CDR3 has 10 residues. In germline, CDR1 is SQVTM, CDR2 ANQGSEA. The CDR3 DNA reads TGCAGCGCACATCGGGAGACCCAGTACTTC. Protein: CSAHRETQYF.

V gene TRBV20-1 combines with J gene TRBJ2-1; 10 bases align to TRBD2. The ends lost 5 bases at V and 5 bases at J; junction bases unmatched: 9. The V gene's germline CDR1 is DFQATT and CDR2 SNEGSKA (reference sequence). The CDR3 has 15 residues. CDR3 DNA sequence: TGCAGTGCTTCGGGTCTAGCGGGAGAAGACAATGAGCAGTTCTTC. Protein: CSASGLAGEDNEQFF.

A few counts support this clonotype. The CDR3 sequence: CASRIQGANTGELFF. The CDR3, as DNA: TGTGCCAGCAGGATACAGGGGGCAAACACCGGGGAGCTGTTTTTT. The chain uses TRBV6-5 and TRBJ2-2; 9 bases align to TRBD1. The CDR3 spans 15 residues. The germline V gene has CDR1 MNHEY and CDR2 SVGAGI. Germline trimming cut 6 bases from V and 2 bases from J; bases unmatched to any gene: 4.

A few counts support this clonotype. The rearrangement uses TRBV9 and TRBJ1-3, with D tentatively TRBD1 (5 bases). V was pared by 3 bases and J by 2 bases, with 15 bases between. The germline V gene has CDR1 SGDLS and CDR2 YYNGEE. This CDR3 spans 16 amino acids. The CDR3 protein is CASSAGPTDTGNTIYF. In DNA form, the CDR3 reads TGTGCCAGCAGCGCTGGACCAACGGACACTGGAAACACCATATATTTT. Variable domain in full (rest from reference TRBV9 and TRBJ1-3): DSGVTQTPKHLITATGQRVTLRCSPRSGDLSVYWYQQSLDQGLQFLIQYYNGEERAKGNILERFSAQQFPDLHSELNLSSLELGDSALYFCASSAGPTDTGNTIYFGEGSWLTVV.

As to this clonotype: A read error may be the cause here, since a much bigger clone is one base away. The chain employs TRBV25-1 and TRBJ2-5; D may match TRBD1 or TRBD2 (5 bases each). CDR3 size: 15 residues. Trimming removed 4 bases at V and 2 bases at J, with 14 bases between. Germline lookup yields CDR1 MGHDK and CDR2 SYGVNS. CDR3 DNA: TGTGCCAGCAGTGGATATCGGGGCAAACAAGAGACCCAGTACTTC. Protein sequence: CASSGYRGKQETQYF.

This clonotype has only a few counts. The gene calls are TRBV24-1 and TRBJ2-3; D perhaps matches TRBD1 (5 bases). Trimming cost V 7 bases and J 1 base, with 8 bases left between them. Per germline, CDR1 KGHDR and CDR2 SFDVKD. The CDR3 runs 13 residues. CDR3 sequence reads: CATRGQRTDTQYF. CDR3 nucleotides: TGTGCCACCAGGGGGCAGCGCACAGATACGCAGTATTTT.

Note on this clonotype: A junction boundary mismatches the germline segment, possibly from a read error. This sequence joins TRBV5-1 and TRBJ1-2; D remains ambiguous. The CDR3 is 13 amino acids. CDR1 is SGHRS, CDR2 YFSETQ, per germline. The CDR3 loop is CVSSLARENGYTF. The CDR3 nucleotides are TGCGTCAGCAGCTTGGCACGGGAAAATGGCTACACCTTC.

The chain employs TRBV7-2 and TRBJ2-4; possible D gene TRBD1, 6 bases. The CDR3 is made up of 14 amino acids. Germline assignment: CDR1 SGHTA and CDR2 FQGNSA. The germline V and J ends were trimmed by 2 bases and 7 bases, with 12 bases remaining between them. The CDR3 protein is CASSLSSRGNIQYF. The CDR3 DNA reads as TGTGCCAGCAGCTTATCGTCGAGGGGGAACATTCAGTACTTC. Full variable domain (rest looked up from reference TRBV7-2 and TRBJ2-4): GAGVSQSPSNKVTEKGKDVELRCDPISGHTALYWYRQSLGQGLEFLIYFQGNSAPDKSGLPSDRFSAERTGGSVSTLTIQRTQQEDSAVYLCASSLSSRGNIQYFGAGTRLSVL.

This clonotype was detected ten times or more. The V and J genes are TRBV20-1 and TRBJ2-7; 8 bases are shared with TRBD1. The CDR3 consists of 13 residues. Germline V gene sequence: CDR1 DFQATT, CDR2 SNEGSKA (reference sequence). V lost 5 bases to trimming and J lost 0 bases; unmatched junction nucleotides: 3. Here the CDR3 DNA reads TGCAGTGCTTACAGGGGGAGCTCCTACGAGCAGTACTTC. Translated: CSAYRGSSYEQYF.

This clonotype was observed at least ten times. V and J are TRBV9 and TRBJ1-2, with D possibly being TRBD1 (6 bases). V lost 0 bases and J 2 bases, leaving 11 bases between the germline ends. The CDR3 is made up of 15 amino acids. Germline values: CDR1 SGDLS, CDR2 YYNGEE. The CDR3 DNA follows: TGTGCCAGCAGCGTAGAGGGGGAGTCCAACTATGGCTACACCTTC. Protein sequence: CASSVEGESNYGYTF. Based on the CDR3 plus reference TRBV9 and TRBJ1-2, the full variable domain is DSGVTQTPKHLITATGQRVTLRCSPRSGDLSVYWYQQSLDQGLQFLIQYYNGEERAKGNILERFSAQQFPDLHSELNLSSLELGDSALYFCASSVEGESNYGYTFGSGTRLTVV.

A word on this clonotype: Its ends do not fully match the called genes, so a read error is possible. The chain recombines TRBV7-3 with TRBJ2-1, with unresolved D. The V gene's germline CDR1 is SGHTA and CDR2 FQGTGA. This CDR3 is built from 13 residues. CDR3 sequence reads: CAGSLTRYNEQFF. The DNA of the CDR3 is TGTGCCGGCAGCTTAACAAGGTACAATGAGCAGTTCTTC.

Turning to this clonotype: A much more abundant neighbour one base away suggests this may be a read error. V usage is TRBV20-1 and J usage is TRBJ2-1; possible D gene TRBD1, 5 bases. The germline CDR1 and CDR2 sequences are DFQATT and SNEGSKA (reference sequence). The CDR3 has 15 residues. The CDR3 reads CSVRDGRTISNEQFF. The CDR3, as DNA: TGCAGTGTTAGAGATGGCAGGACAATCTCCAATGAGCAGTTCTTC.

The rearrangement links TRBV4-3 to TRBJ1-2; D ambiguous. V was pared by 0 bases and J by 6 bases, with 11 bases between. CDR1 is LGHNA, CDR2 YSLEER, per germline. This CDR3 has 14 residues. CDR3 bases: TGCGCCAGCAGCCAAGATCCCAGGACCCATGGCTACACCTTC. It encodes CASSQDPRTHGYTF.

This clonotype has a count of ten or more. The V gene is TRBV5-1, the J gene TRBJ2-1; 12 bases line up with TRBD2. The germline V gene encodes CDR1 SGHRS and CDR2 YFSETQ. This CDR3 is 15 amino acids long. V dropped 7 bases and J dropped 9; count of bases not matched to a gene: 11. The CDR3 reads CASGRLAGELVEQFF. Written as DNA, the CDR3 is TGCGCCAGCGGGCGACTAGCGGGAGAATTGGTTGAGCAGTTCTTC. Supplemented by reference TRBV5-1 and TRBJ2-1, the full variable domain reads KAGVTQTPRYLIKTRGQQVTLSCSPISGHRSVSWYQQTPGQGLQFLFEYFSETQRNKGNFPGRFSGRQFSNSRSEMNVSTLELGDSALYLCASGRLAGELVEQFFGPGTRLTVL.

The rearrangement joins TRBV7-2 to TRBJ2-7; no definite D call. V dropped 3 bases and J dropped 5 bases, with 14 bases sitting between them. Germline CDR1 reads SGHTA; CDR2 reads FQGNSA. CDR3 length equals 14 residues. The CDR3 spells CASSLAQLYDEQYF. The CDR3 bases are TGTGCCAGCAGCTTGGCGCAGCTTTACGACGAGCAGTACTTC.

The chain is built from TRBV18 and TRBJ2-5; 11 bases are shared with TRBD2. Trimming cost V 1 base and J 0 bases; bases outside gene matches: 4. The CDR3 extends over 17 amino acids. Germline CDR1 and CDR2: KGHSH and LQKENI. CDR3 DNA sequence: TGTGCCAGCTCACCACAACTAGCGGGGGTGGACCAAGAGACCCAGTACTTC. The encoded protein is CASSPQLAGVDQETQYF.

The sample holds a few counts of this clonotype. The V call is TRBV7-9, the J call TRBJ2-7, with 7 bases matching TRBD1. J was trimmed by 3 bases and V by 4 bases; bases with no gene match: 9. The CDR3 consists of 15 residues. Germline V CDR1 and CDR2: SEHNR, FQNEAQ (reference sequence). CDR3 amino acids: CASSSGQVRGYEQYF. Here the CDR3 DNA reads TGTGCCAGCAGCTCCGGACAGGTCCGGGGCTACGAGCAGTACTTC.

This clonotype was detected a few times. The genes are TRBV7-2 and TRBJ2-7; D not certain. The germline gives CDR1 SGHTA, CDR2 FQGNSA. The CDR3 sequence is 14 residues long. V lost 7 bases to trimming and J lost 0 bases, with 13 bases between them. The CDR3 DNA reads as TGTGCCAGCACCCCGCGGAAGGACTCCTACGAGCAGTACTTC. Translating gives CASTPRKDSYEQYF.